Here is one TCR beta chain with its context. Clones were read by immunoSEQ multiplex PCR, and TCRdb kept only the in-frame ones, dropping some. The sample records more than 150,000 clones, around 80% being singletons. These data originate in a study of blood T cell repertoires in COVID-19. About the study: T cells, B-cell-depleted T cells, or PBMCs provided the cDNA or gDNA that served as material.

Participants were aged about 18 to 95 years, lived in some 23 US areas, and enrolled virtually. The source is a man between 60 and 75 years old who had been exposed to COVID-19. The sample consisted of PBMCs or T cells enriched from blood (not recorded which).

The CDR3 nucleotides read TGTGCCAGCAGTTTAGTCGGGGCTGGTGCAGCGGGGGCGGGCAATGAGCAGTTCTTC. It is translated as CASSLVGAGAAGAGNEQFF. This chain joins TRBV28 and TRBJ2-1; 8 bases line up with TRBD2. This CDR3 is 19 amino acids long. Per the germline V gene, CDR1 is MDHEN and CDR2 is SYDVKM. The V segment lost 2 bases and the J segment 6 bases; nucleotides outside the gene matches: 18.